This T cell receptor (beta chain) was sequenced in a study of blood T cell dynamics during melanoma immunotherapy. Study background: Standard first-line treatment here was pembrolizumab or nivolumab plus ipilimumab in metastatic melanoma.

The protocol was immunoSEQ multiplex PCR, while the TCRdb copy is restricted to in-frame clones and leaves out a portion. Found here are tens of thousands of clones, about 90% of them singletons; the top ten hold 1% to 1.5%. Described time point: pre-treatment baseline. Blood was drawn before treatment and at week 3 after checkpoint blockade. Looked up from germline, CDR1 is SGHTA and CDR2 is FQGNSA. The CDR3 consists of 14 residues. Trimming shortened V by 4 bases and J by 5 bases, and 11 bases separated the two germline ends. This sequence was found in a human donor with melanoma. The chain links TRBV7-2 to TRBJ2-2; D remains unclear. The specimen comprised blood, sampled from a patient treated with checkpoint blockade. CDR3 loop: CASSSASETGELFF. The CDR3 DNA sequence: TGTGCCAGCAGCTCGGCGAGCGAGACCGGGGAGCTGTTTTTT.